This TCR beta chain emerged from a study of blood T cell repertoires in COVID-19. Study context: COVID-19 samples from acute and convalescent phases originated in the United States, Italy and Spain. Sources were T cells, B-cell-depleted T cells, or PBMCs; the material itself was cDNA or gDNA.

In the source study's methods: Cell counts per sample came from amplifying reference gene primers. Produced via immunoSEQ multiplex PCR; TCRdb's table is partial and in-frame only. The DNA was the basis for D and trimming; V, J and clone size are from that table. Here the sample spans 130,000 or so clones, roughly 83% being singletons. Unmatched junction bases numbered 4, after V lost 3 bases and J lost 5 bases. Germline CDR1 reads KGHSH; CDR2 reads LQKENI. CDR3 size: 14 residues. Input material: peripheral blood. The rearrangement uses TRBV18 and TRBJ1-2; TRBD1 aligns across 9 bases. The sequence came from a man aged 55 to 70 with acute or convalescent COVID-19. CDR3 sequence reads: CASSPEGQGYGYTF. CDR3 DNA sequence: TGTGCCAGCTCACCTGAGGGACAGGGATATGGCTACACCTTC.